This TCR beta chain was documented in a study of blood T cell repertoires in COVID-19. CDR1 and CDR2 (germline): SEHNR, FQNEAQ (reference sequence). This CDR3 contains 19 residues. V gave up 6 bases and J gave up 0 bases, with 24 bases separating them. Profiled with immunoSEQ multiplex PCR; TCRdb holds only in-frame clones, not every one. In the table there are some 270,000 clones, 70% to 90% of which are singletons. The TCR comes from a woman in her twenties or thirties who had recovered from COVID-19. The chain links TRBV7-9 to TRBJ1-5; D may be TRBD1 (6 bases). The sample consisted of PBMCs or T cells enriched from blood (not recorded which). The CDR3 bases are TGTGCCAGCAGGCGACCAACCACCGGGACACCACATAGCAATCAGCCCCAGCATTTT. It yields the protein CASRRPTTGTPHSNQPQHF.